A selection of T cell receptor beta chains follows, all from one sample in a study of Graves' ophthalmopathy and Graves' hyperthyroidism. One entry per CDR3 protein, called by TCRdb with MiXCR from the multiplex PCR reads. Among some 200,000 distinct CDR3 sequences listed, around 30% were seen once. Sequences were obtained from peripheral blood. These receptors were collected from a man aged 50-60 years with Graves' ophthalmopathy. CDR3s include the opening cysteine and the closing phenylalanine or tryptophan. The D gene is left open where the match is weak. Expanded clones get a size class; other rows say once, few or many, or leave the size out.

d_gene: -; v_gene: TRBV6-5; j_gene: TRBJ2-5; abundance: many; CDR3aa: CASSYGSRVRHETQYF; CDR3nt: TGTGCCAGCAGTTACGGTTCCAGGGTACGACACGAGACCCAGTACTTC
d_gene: TRBD2; v_gene: TRBV20-1; j_gene: TRBJ2-5; abundance: -; CDR3aa: CSALLAVQETQYF; CDR3nt: TGCAGTGCCTTACTAGCGGTGCAAGAGACCCAGTACTTC
d_gene: -; v_gene: TRBV12-3/TRBV12-4; j_gene: TRBJ2-2; abundance: many; CDR3aa: CASRKDRDRELFF; CDR3nt: TGTGCCAGCAGAAAAGACCGGGACCGGGAGCTGTTTTTT
d_gene: -; v_gene: TRBV6-2/TRBV6-3; j_gene: TRBJ2-2; abundance: many; CDR3aa: CASSTGIWELFF; CDR3nt: TGTGCCAGCAGTACAGGGATATGGGAGCTGTTTTTT
d_gene: -; v_gene: TRBV10-2; j_gene: TRBJ1-5; abundance: many; CDR3aa: CATRDGYSNQPQHF; CDR3nt: TGCGCCACCAGGGACGGATATAGCAATCAGCCCCAGCATTTT
d_gene: -; v_gene: TRBV6-2/TRBV6-3; j_gene: TRBJ1-2; abundance: -; CDR3aa: CASSQTFGYTF; CDR3nt: TGTGCCAGCAGTCAGACATTTGGCTACACCTTC
d_gene: -; v_gene: TRBV28; j_gene: TRBJ2-7; abundance: many; CDR3aa: CASSFMDRSYEQYF; CDR3nt: TGTGCCAGCAGTTTTATGGACCGCTCCTACGAGCAGTACTTC
d_gene: -; v_gene: TRBV27; j_gene: TRBJ1-2; abundance: many; CDR3aa: CASTAGSGYTF; CDR3nt: TGTGCCAGCACCGCAGGGAGCGGCTACACCTTC
d_gene: -; v_gene: TRBV2; j_gene: TRBJ2-2; abundance: -; CDR3aa: CASSEDYRAGELFF; CDR3nt: TGTGCCAGCAGTGAAGACTACCGAGCCGGGGAGCTGTTTTTT
d_gene: TRBD1; v_gene: TRBV28; j_gene: TRBJ2-7; abundance: many; CDR3aa: CASSSPGGGTGGSEQYF; CDR3nt: TGTGCCAGCAGTTCCCCTGGTGGCGGGACAGGGGGCAGCGAGCAGTACTTC
d_gene: TRBD1; v_gene: TRBV7-2; j_gene: TRBJ2-7; abundance: -; CDR3aa: CASSLANTGGEQYF; CDR3nt: TGTGCCAGCAGCTTAGCGAACACAGGGGGTGAGCAGTACTTC
d_gene: TRBD2; v_gene: TRBV3-1; j_gene: TRBJ2-7; abundance: many; CDR3aa: CASSQQPSGAYEQYF; CDR3nt: TGTGCCAGCAGCCAACAGCCTAGCGGGGCCTACGAGCAGTACTTC
d_gene: -; v_gene: TRBV12-3/TRBV12-4; j_gene: TRBJ1-1; abundance: -; CDR3aa: CASSGYGTEAFF; CDR3nt: TGTGCCAGCAGTGGTTACGGGACTGAAGCTTTCTTT
d_gene: -; v_gene: TRBV10-1; j_gene: TRBJ1-6; abundance: many; CDR3aa: CASSRTVRNSPLHF; CDR3nt: TGCGCCAGCAGCCGGACAGTCAGAAATTCACCCCTCCACTTT
d_gene: -; v_gene: TRBV6-2/TRBV6-3; j_gene: TRBJ1-1; abundance: few; CDR3aa: CASSSPGSPNTEAFF; CDR3nt: TGTGCCAGCAGTTCACCAGGGTCCCCGAACACTGAAGCTTTCTTT
d_gene: -; v_gene: TRBV2; j_gene: TRBJ1-1; abundance: many; CDR3aa: CASSDGVGEAFF; CDR3nt: TGTGCCAGCAGTGATGGGGTGGGAGAAGCTTTCTTT
d_gene: TRBD2; v_gene: TRBV7-2; j_gene: TRBJ2-7; abundance: -; CDR3aa: CASRQTSGKNEQYF; CDR3nt: TGTGCCAGCAGACAAACTAGCGGGAAAAACGAGCAGTACTTC
d_gene: -; v_gene: TRBV6-2/TRBV6-3; j_gene: TRBJ1-1; abundance: -; CDR3aa: CASSYGATANTEAFF; CDR3nt: TGTGCCAGCAGTTACGGTGCGACGGCAAACACTGAAGCTTTCTTT
d_gene: TRBD1; v_gene: TRBV27; j_gene: TRBJ1-6; abundance: -; CDR3aa: CASSKDRGSPLHF; CDR3nt: TGTGCCAGCAGTAAGGACAGGGGTTCACCCCTCCACTTT
d_gene: -; v_gene: TRBV13; j_gene: TRBJ2-4; abundance: many; CDR3aa: CASSPKSLAKNIQYF; CDR3nt: TGTGCCAGCAGCCCTAAGAGCTTAGCCAAAAACATTCAGTACTTC
d_gene: -; v_gene: TRBV2; j_gene: TRBJ1-1; abundance: -; CDR3aa: CASSVLAQNTEAFF; CDR3nt: TGTGCCAGCAGTGTTTTAGCGCAGAACACTGAAGCTTTCTTT
d_gene: TRBD2; v_gene: TRBV25-1; j_gene: TRBJ2-5; abundance: many; CDR3aa: CASSPHAGGQETQYF; CDR3nt: TGTGCCAGCAGCCCCCATGCGGGGGGCCAAGAGACCCAGTACTTC
d_gene: TRBD1; v_gene: TRBV6-1; j_gene: TRBJ2-5; abundance: few; CDR3aa: CASSETQGETQYF; CDR3nt: TGTGCCAGCAGTGAAACACAGGGGGAGACCCAGTACTTC
d_gene: -; v_gene: TRBV6-2/TRBV6-3; j_gene: TRBJ2-5; abundance: -; CDR3aa: CASSHAPETQYF; CDR3nt: TGTGCCAGCAGCCACGCCCCAGAGACCCAGTACTTC
d_gene: -; v_gene: TRBV3-1; j_gene: TRBJ1-1; abundance: -; CDR3aa: CASGQDWGVRGNTEAFF; CDR3nt: TGTGCCAGCGGCCAAGATTGGGGCGTCCGGGGGAACACTGAAGCTTTCTTT
d_gene: -; v_gene: TRBV7-2; j_gene: TRBJ1-6; abundance: many; CDR3aa: CASSLLRGQSRPLHF; CDR3nt: TGTGCCAGCAGCTTACTCCGGGGACAATCCCGGCCCCTCCACTTT
d_gene: -; v_gene: TRBV6-1; j_gene: TRBJ2-7; abundance: -; CDR3aa: CASKLTDYRYEQYF; CDR3nt: TGTGCCAGCAAGCTCACGGACTACAGGTACGAGCAGTACTTC
d_gene: -; v_gene: TRBV30; j_gene: TRBJ1-1; abundance: few; CDR3aa: CAWSLGQGAFF; CDR3nt: TGTGCCTGGAGCCTTGGTCAGGGAGCTTTCTTT
d_gene: -; v_gene: TRBV28; j_gene: TRBJ2-5; abundance: many; CDR3aa: CASSFGGDRGETQYF; CDR3nt: TGTGCCAGCAGTTTTGGCGGGGACAGAGGGGAGACCCAGTACTTC
d_gene: -; v_gene: TRBV12-3/TRBV12-4; j_gene: TRBJ1-5; abundance: -; CDR3aa: CASSLSEGQPQHF; CDR3nt: TGTGCCAGCAGTCTTTCAGAGGGCCAGCCCCAGCATTTT
d_gene: -; v_gene: TRBV28; j_gene: TRBJ2-5; abundance: many; CDR3aa: CASSFLWRGKETQYF; CDR3nt: TGTGCCAGCAGTTTCCTTTGGCGTGGCAAAGAGACCCAGTACTTC
d_gene: -; v_gene: TRBV5-1; j_gene: TRBJ2-5; abundance: -; CDR3aa: CASSLGSVKLETQYF; CDR3nt: TGCGCCAGCAGCTTGGGGTCGGTTAAGTTGGAGACCCAGTACTTC
d_gene: -; v_gene: TRBV11-2; j_gene: TRBJ2-7; abundance: many; CDR3aa: CASSLPSSPYEQYF; CDR3nt: TGTGCCAGCAGCTTACCTAGCAGTCCCTACGAGCAGTACTTC
d_gene: TRBD2; v_gene: TRBV6-2/TRBV6-3; j_gene: TRBJ2-7; abundance: many; CDR3aa: CASNGRSYEQYF; CDR3nt: TGTGCCAGCAACGGGAGGTCCTACGAGCAGTACTTC
d_gene: -; v_gene: TRBV7-8; j_gene: TRBJ2-7; abundance: many; CDR3aa: CASSSLDGRSYEQYF; CDR3nt: TGTGCCAGCAGCTCCCTGGACGGACGCTCCTACGAGCAGTACTTC
d_gene: -; v_gene: TRBV3-1; j_gene: TRBJ2-7; abundance: -; CDR3aa: CASSQVGVEQYF; CDR3nt: TGTGCCAGCAGCCAAGTTGGGGTGGAGCAGTACTTC
d_gene: -; v_gene: TRBV27; j_gene: TRBJ1-1; abundance: many; CDR3aa: CASSFTGWNTEAFF; CDR3nt: TGTGCCAGCAGCTTTACAGGCTGGAACACTGAAGCTTTCTTT
d_gene: -; v_gene: TRBV15; j_gene: TRBJ2-5; abundance: many; CDR3aa: CATSRERTAQETQYF; CDR3nt: TGTGCCACCAGCAGGGAGAGGACAGCCCAAGAGACCCAGTACTTC
d_gene: TRBD1; v_gene: TRBV2; j_gene: TRBJ1-2; abundance: -; CDR3aa: CASSEQGASYGYTF; CDR3nt: TGTGCCAGCAGTGAACAGGGGGCGTCCTATGGCTACACCTTC